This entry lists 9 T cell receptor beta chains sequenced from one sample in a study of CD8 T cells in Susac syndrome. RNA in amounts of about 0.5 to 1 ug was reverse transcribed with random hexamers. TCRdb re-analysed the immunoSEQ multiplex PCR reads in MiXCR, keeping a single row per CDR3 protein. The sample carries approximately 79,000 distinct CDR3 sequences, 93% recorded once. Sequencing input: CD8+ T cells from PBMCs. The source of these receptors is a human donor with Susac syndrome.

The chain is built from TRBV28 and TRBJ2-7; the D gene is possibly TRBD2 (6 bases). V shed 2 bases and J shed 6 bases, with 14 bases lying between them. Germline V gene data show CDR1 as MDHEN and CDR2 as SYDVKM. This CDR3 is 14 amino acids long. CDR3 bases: TGTGCCAGCAGTTTACCTCGGGACTTCTTCGAGCAGTACTTC. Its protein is CASSLPRDFFEQYF. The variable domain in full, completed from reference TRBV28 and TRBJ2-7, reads DVKVTQSSRYLVKRTGEKVFLECVQDMDHENMFWYRQDPGLGLRLIYFSYDVKMKEKGDIPEGYSVSREKKERFSLILESASTNQTSMYLCASSLPRDFFEQYFGPGTRLTVT.

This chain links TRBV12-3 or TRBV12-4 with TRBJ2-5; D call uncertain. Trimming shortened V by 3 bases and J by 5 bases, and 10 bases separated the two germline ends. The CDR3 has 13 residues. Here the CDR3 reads CASSFGRVETQYF. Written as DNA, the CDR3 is TGTGCCAGCAGTTTTGGTCGTGTGGAGACCCAGTACTTC.

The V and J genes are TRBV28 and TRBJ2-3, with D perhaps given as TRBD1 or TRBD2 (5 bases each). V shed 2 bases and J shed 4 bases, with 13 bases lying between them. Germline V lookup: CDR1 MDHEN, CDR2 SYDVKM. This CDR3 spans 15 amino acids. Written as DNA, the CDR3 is TGTGCCAGCAGTTTACCGAGTCAGGGAGCAGATACGCAGTATTTT. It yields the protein CASSLPSQGADTQYF.

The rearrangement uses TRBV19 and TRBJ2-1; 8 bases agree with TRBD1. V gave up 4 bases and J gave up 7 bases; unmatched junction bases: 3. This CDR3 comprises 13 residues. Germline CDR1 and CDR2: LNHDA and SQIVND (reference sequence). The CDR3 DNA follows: TGTGCCAGTAGTACCCGACAGGGGAATGAGCAGTTCTTC. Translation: CASSTRQGNEQFF.

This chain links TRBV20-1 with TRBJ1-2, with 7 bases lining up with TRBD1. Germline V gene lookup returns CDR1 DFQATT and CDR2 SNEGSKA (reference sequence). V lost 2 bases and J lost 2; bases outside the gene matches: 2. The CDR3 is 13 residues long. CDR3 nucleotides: TGCAGTGCTAGACTGGGACAGAACTATGGCTACACCTTC. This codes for CSARLGQNYGYTF.

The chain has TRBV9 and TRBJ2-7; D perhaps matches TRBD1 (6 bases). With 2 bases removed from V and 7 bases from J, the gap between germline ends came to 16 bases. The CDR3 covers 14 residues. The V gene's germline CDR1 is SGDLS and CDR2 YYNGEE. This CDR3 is CASSVDLGAREQYF. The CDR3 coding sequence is TGTGCCAGCAGCGTTGATCTGGGGGCGCGAGAGCAGTACTTC.

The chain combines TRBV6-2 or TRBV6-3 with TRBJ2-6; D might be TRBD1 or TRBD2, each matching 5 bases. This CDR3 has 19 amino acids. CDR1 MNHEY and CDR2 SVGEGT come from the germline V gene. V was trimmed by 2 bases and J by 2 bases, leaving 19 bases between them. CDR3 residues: CASSYDYQGVTTGANVLTF. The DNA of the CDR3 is TGTGCCAGCAGTTACGATTACCAGGGAGTCACTACTGGGGCCAACGTCCTGACTTTC.

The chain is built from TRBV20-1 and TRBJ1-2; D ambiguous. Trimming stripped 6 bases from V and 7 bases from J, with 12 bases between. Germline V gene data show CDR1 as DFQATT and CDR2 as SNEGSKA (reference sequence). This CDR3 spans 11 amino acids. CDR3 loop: CSARKGGGYTF. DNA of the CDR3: TGCAGTGCCAGAAAAGGAGGTGGCTACACCTTC.

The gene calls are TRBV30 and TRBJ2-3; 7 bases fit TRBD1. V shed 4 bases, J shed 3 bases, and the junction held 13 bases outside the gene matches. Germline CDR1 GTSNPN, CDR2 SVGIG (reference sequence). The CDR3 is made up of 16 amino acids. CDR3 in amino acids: CAWTRSTGYTTDTQYF. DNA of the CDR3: TGTGCCTGGACCAGATCGACAGGGTATACAACAGATACGCAGTATTTT.